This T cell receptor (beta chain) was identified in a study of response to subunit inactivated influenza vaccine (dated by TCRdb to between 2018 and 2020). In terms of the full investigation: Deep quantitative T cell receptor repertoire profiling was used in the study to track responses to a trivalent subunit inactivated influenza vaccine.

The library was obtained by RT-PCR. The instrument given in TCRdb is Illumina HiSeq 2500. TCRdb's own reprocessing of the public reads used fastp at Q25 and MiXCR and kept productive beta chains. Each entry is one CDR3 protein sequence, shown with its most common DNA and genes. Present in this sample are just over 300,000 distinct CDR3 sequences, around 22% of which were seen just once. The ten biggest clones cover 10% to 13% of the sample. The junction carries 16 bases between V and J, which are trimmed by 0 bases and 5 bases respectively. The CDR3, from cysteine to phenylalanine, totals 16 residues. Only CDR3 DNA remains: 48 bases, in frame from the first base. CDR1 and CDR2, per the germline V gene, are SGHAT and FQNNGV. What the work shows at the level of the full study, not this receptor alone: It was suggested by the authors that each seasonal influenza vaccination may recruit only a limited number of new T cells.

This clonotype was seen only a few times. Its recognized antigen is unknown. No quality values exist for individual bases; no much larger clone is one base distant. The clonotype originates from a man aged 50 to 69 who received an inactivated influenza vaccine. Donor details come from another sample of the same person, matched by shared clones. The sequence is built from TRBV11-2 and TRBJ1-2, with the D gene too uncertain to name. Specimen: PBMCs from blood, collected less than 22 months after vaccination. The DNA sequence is TGTGCCAGCAGCTTAGAGGCGTCCCCTCGAATATATGGCTACACCTTC. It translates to CASSLEASPRIYGYTF.